A single sample is the source of the 9 T cell receptor beta chains below, sequenced in a study of response to subunit inactivated influenza vaccine. TCRdb called the RT-PCR reads again in MiXCR, with one record for every CDR3 protein. The table records hundreds of thousands of distinct CDR3 sequences, 15% to 19% of them present only once. This specimen consisted of PBMCs from blood, obtained about 13 days after vaccination. Receptor source: a man between 50 and 59 years old who received an inactivated influenza vaccine.

There are a few counts of this clonotype. No conserved phenylalanine or tryptophan ends this CDR3, so it is likely a read error. The genes are TRBV7-9 and TRBJ2-3; D remains ambiguous. This CDR3 spans 13 amino acids. Trimming stripped 0 bases from V and 6 bases from J, with 7 bases between. The germline V gene encodes CDR1 SEHNR and CDR2 FQNEAQ (reference sequence). DNA for the CDR3: TGTGCCAGCAGCTTAGCTGCTGCCGATACGCAGTATCTT. It is translated as CASSLAAADTQYL.

This clonotype was observed a few times. The chain joins TRBV4-1 to TRBJ2-1; 7 nucleotides align to TRBD2. The length of the CDR3 is 16 residues. Germline-derived CDR1 and CDR2 are MGHRA and YSYEKL. The V and J ends lost 1 base and 6 bases, in that order; junction bases with no gene match: 9. The CDR3 bases are TGCGCCAGCAGCCAAGTCCGGGCTAGCGGCCTCAATGAGCAGTTCTTC. Translation: CASSQVRASGLNEQFF.

This clonotype has just a few counts. The V call is TRBV18, the J call TRBJ1-1; 7 bases match TRBD1. The CDR3 totals 17 residues. V shed 1 base, J shed 4 bases, and the junction held 12 bases outside the gene matches. Germline lookup yields CDR1 KGHSH and CDR2 LQKENI. The CDR3 protein is CASSPRQGKSGGTEAFF. The CDR3 DNA sequence: TGTGCCAGCTCACCACGTCAGGGAAAATCAGGGGGCACTGAAGCTTTCTTT.

The chain recombines TRBV19 with TRBJ2-1; 9 positions match TRBD2. This CDR3 has 17 amino acids. Germline CDR1 reads LNHDA; CDR2 reads SQIVND (reference sequence). V dropped 7 bases and J dropped 7; count of bases not matched to a gene: 17. CDR3 sequence reads: CASTFLGSGGLVNEQFF. CDR3 nucleotides: TGTGCCAGTACCTTCTTAGGTAGCGGGGGACTGGTAAATGAGCAGTTCTTC.

In its sample, this clonotype was seen a few times. The J gene is TRBJ2-7, the V gene TRBV15; no clear D. Germline assignment: CDR1 LNHNV and CDR2 YYDKDF (reference sequence). The V and J ends lost 4 bases and 2 bases respectively, with 9 bases between them. The CDR3 runs 13 residues. The CDR3 bases are TGTGCCACCAGCACGCCAGGACCCTACGAGCAGTACTTC. Amino acid sequence: CATSTPGPYEQYF.

The chain links TRBV21-1 to TRBJ2-7; the table assigns TRBD2, which was not confirmed against the DNA. TRBV21-1 is a listed pseudogene. This CDR3 is 14 amino acids long. The CDR3 DNA reads TGTGCCAGCAGCACTCGGCAGGGCCAGGGCGAGCAGTACTTC. The encoded protein is CASSTRQGQGEQYF.

This clonotype was seen just once. The chain employs TRBV19 and TRBJ2-1; D tentatively fits TRBD1 or TRBD2 (5 bases each). The ends were cut back, 1 base at V and 6 bases at J, with 10 bases in the middle. This CDR3 comprises 14 residues. From germline, CDR1 is LNHDA and CDR2 SQIVND (reference sequence). This CDR3 reads CASSIGGPGNEQFF. In DNA form, the CDR3 reads TGTGCCAGTAGTATAGGGGGACCCGGCAATGAGCAGTTCTTC.

In its sample, this clonotype was seen a few times. The chain combines TRBV20-1 with TRBJ1-1, with 8 bases aligning to TRBD1. Germline V gene lookup returns CDR1 DFQATT and CDR2 SNEGSKA (reference sequence). The V segment lost 4 bases and the J segment 3 bases; nucleotides outside the gene matches: 7. The CDR3 is made up of 14 amino acids. The CDR3 DNA is TGCAGTGCTAAAACGGACAGGGCATACACTGAAGCTTTCTTT. It is translated as CSAKTDRAYTEAFF.

This chain connects TRBV9 to TRBJ2-6, with 10 bases fitting TRBD1. In germline, CDR1 is SGDLS, CDR2 YYNGEE. V was pared by 5 bases and J by 2 bases, with 4 bases of the junction left unmatched. The CDR3 spans 16 residues. CDR3 amino acids: CASRPGTGAGANVLTF. The CDR3 DNA sequence: TGTGCCAGCAGACCCGGGACAGGGGCTGGGGCCAACGTCCTGACTTTC. The entire variable domain, with the rest obtained from reference TRBV9 and TRBJ2-6, is as follows: DSGVTQTPKHLITATGQRVTLRCSPRSGDLSVYWYQQSLDQGLQFLIQYYNGEERAKGNILERFSAQQFPDLHSELNLSSLELGDSALYFCASRPGTGAGANVLTFGAGSRLTVL.